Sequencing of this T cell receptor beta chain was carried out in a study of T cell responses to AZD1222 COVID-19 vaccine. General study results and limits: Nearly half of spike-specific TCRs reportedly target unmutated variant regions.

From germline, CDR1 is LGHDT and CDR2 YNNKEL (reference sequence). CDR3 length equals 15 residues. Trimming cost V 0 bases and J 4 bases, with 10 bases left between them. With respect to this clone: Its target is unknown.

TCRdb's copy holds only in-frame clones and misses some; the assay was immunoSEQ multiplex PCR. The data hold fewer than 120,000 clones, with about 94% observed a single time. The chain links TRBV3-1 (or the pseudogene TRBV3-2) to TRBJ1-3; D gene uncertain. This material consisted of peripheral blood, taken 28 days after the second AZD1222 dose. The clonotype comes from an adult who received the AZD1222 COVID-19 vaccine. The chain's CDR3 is CASSQDQFWGNTIYF. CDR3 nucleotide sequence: TGTGCCAGCAGCCAAGATCAGTTTTGGGGAAACACCATATATTTT.